This T cell receptor beta chain was sequenced for a study of blood T cells in healthy people across ages. Study-wide results and caveats: A strong correlation was seen between TCR beta diversity and naive T cell percentage.

To note about this clonotype: Its specificity is unknown.

This CDR3 is 12 amino acids long. Deletions cut 7 bases from V and 3 bases from J, with 9 bases between. The germline CDR1 and CDR2 sequences are SQVTM and ANQGSEA. The authors ran a second PCR of 7 to 11 cycles using a sample-barcoded 5' primer and a J-beta primer mix. TCRdb ran MiXCR on the 5' RACE reads and lists one entry per CDR3 protein. The table has fewer than 750,000 distinct CDR3 sequences, roughly 48% seen once. The sequencing input was blood. The genes are TRBV29-1 and TRBJ2-2; unclear D gene. The receptor comes from a man older than 75 in good health. The CDR3 bases are TGCAGCGGTCGGCGCCACACCGGGGAGCTGTTTTTT. It encodes CSGRRHTGELFF.